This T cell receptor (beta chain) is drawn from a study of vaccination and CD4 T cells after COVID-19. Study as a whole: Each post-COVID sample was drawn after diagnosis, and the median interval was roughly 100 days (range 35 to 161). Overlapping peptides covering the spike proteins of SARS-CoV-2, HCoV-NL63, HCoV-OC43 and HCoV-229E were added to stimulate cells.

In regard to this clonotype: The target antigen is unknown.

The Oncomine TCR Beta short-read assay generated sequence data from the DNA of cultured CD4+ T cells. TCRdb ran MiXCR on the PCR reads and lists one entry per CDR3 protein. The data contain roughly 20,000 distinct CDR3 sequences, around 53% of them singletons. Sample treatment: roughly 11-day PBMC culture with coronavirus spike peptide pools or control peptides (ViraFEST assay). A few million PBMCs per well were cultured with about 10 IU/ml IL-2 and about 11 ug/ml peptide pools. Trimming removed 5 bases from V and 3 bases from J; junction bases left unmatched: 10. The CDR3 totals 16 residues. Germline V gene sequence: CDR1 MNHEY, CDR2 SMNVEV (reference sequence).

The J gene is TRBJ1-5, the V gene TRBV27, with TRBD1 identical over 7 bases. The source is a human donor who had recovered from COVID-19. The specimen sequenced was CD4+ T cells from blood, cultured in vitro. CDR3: CASSESGTANNQPQHF. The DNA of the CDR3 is TGTGCCAGCAGTGAGAGTGGGACAGCGAACAATCAGCCCCAGCATTTT.